This T cell receptor beta chain was sequenced for a study of cytomegalovirus exposure and HLA in healthy donors. This clone was seen a single time. Germline V gene sequence: CDR1 MGHDK, CDR2 SYGVNS. This CDR3 region has 17 residues. Trimming removed 1 base from V and 2 bases from J, with 17 bases in between. The repertoire was sequenced with immunoSEQ multiplex PCR; TCRdb's copy has only in-frame clones and lacks some. The sample includes around 190,000 clones, 86% of them seen just once. This TCR derives from a woman in her late teens or twenties in good health and CMV-seronegative. The chain carries TRBV25-1 and TRBJ1-2; D gene unclear. Specimen: PBMCs. The CDR3 loop is CASSEFVVQSGNYGYTF. The CDR3 DNA follows: TGTGCCAGCAGTGAATTCGTAGTCCAATCGGGGAACTATGGCTACACCTTC.